The 11 T cell receptor beta chains below were found in one sample sequenced in a study of shared clonotypes between healthy human individuals. Selected positively for CCR7 and CD45RO-negative, naive CD8 cells excluded terminally differentiated effector memory CD45RA+ cells. The protocol was immunoSEQ multiplex PCR, while the TCRdb copy is restricted to in-frame clones and leaves out a portion. The table shows about 610,000 clones, with approximately 96% occurring only once. The sequenced material came from naive CD8+ T cells sorted from blood. Receptor source: a woman aged 25 to 39 in good health.

The chain couples TRBV6-1 to TRBJ1-6, with 7 bases aligning to TRBD1. Looked up from germline, CDR1 is MNHNS and CDR2 is SASEGT. The ends lost 1 base at V and 0 bases at J; junction bases unmatched: 3. The CDR3 covers 17 residues. CDR3 region: CASSEEDRSSYNSPLHF. CDR3 nucleotide sequence: TGTGCCAGCAGTGAAGAGGACAGGAGCTCCTATAATTCACCCCTCCACTTT.

The V call is TRBV2, the J call TRBJ2-7; D perhaps matches TRBD1 (5 bases). V was shortened by 1 base and J by 1 base, with 11 bases between the two germline ends. CDR3 size: 15 residues. The germline gives CDR1 SNHLY, CDR2 FYNNEI. The CDR3: CASSEGAGKSYEQYF. In DNA form, the CDR3 reads TGTGCCAGCAGTGAAGGTGCAGGGAAATCCTACGAGCAGTACTTC.

This rearrangement joins TRBV4-1 to TRBJ2-1; possibly TRBD1 for D (5 bases). The CDR3 is 11 residues long. The germline CDR1 and CDR2 sequences are MGHRA and YSYEKL. Trimming removed 6 bases from V and 7 bases from J, with 7 bases in between. CDR3 sequence: CASSKGNEQFF. CDR3 DNA: TGCGCCAGCAGTAAGGGGAATGAGCAGTTCTTC.

The gene calls are TRBV28 and TRBJ2-7, with a tentative D call TRBD2 (6 bases). This CDR3 contains 13 residues. Germline V gene sequence: CDR1 MDHEN, CDR2 SYDVKM. V lost 9 bases and J 0 bases, leaving 12 bases between the germline ends. CDR3 DNA: TGTGCCAGTAGCCGGGACTTCTCCTACGAGCAGTACTTC. It translates to CASSRDFSYEQYF.

This clone showed up just once. The identical CDR3 is also encoded by other nucleotide sequences in the sample. The chain uses TRBV5-6 and TRBJ1-2; TRBD1 aligns across 11 bases. V shed 5 bases, J shed 2 bases, and the junction held 2 bases outside the gene matches. CDR3 length: 14 residues. Per germline, CDR1 SGHDT and CDR2 YYEEEE. The CDR3 is CASSWDRGNYGYTF. The CDR3 DNA sequence: TGTGCCAGCAGTTGGGACAGGGGGAACTATGGCTACACCTTC.

With regard to this clone: Other DNA sequences in the same sample also yield this CDR3. This chain links TRBV6-5 with TRBJ1-1; D not resolved. V shed 2 bases and J shed 0 bases, with 7 bases lying between them. This CDR3 spans 14 amino acids. Germline lookup yields CDR1 MNHEY and CDR2 SVGAGI. The CDR3, as DNA: TGTGCCAGCAGTTACGACGGATTGAACACTGAAGCTTTCTTT. Its translation: CASSYDGLNTEAFF.

This chain uses TRBV5-6 with TRBJ2-7; D may correspond to TRBD1 or TRBD2 (6 bases each). Germline assignment: CDR1 SGHDT and CDR2 YYEEEE. Trimming stripped 3 bases from V and 0 bases from J, with 16 bases between. This CDR3 spans 16 amino acids. CDR3 sequence reads: CASSSGSGASSYEQYF. Here the CDR3 DNA reads TGTGCCAGCAGCTCAGGGTCGGGGGCCTCCTCCTACGAGCAGTACTTC.

The chain couples TRBV5-1 to TRBJ1-2; D is unclear. Trimming took off 4 bases at V and 4 bases at J, with 14 bases between the two ends. Germline CDR1 is SGHRS and CDR2 is YFSETQ. This CDR3 comprises 14 residues. CDR3 loop: CASSLGPAFYGYTF. The CDR3, as DNA: TGCGCCAGCAGCCTTGGACCCGCCTTCTATGGCTACACCTTC.

The genes are TRBV7-6 and TRBJ2-7; D uncertain. The CDR3 is 13 residues long. Germline V CDR1 and CDR2: SGHVS, FNYEAQ. The V gene lost 2 bases and the J gene lost 0 bases, with 5 bases spanning the gap. The CDR3 DNA reads as TGTGCCAGCAGCTTATGGGACTCCTACGAGCAGTACTTC. Encoded protein: CASSLWDSYEQYF.

The chain carries TRBV6-1 and TRBJ1-2; a possible D gene is TRBD1 (5 bases). In germline, CDR1 is MNHNS, CDR2 SASEGT. The CDR3 is 14 residues long. The germline V and J ends were trimmed by 3 bases and 4 bases, with 12 bases remaining between them. CDR3 coding DNA: TGTGCCAGCAGTGATCCGGGGGAATCCTATGGCTACACCTTC. This sequence encodes CASSDPGESYGYTF.

This chain links TRBV9 with TRBJ2-2; 10 nucleotides agree with TRBD1. Losses at the gene ends were 3 bases for V and 7 bases for J; bases not matched to a gene: 12. The CDR3 runs to 17 residues. Germline V gives CDR1 SGDLS, CDR2 YYNGEE. CDR3 residues: CASSGPGTGASGGELFF. Here the CDR3 DNA reads TGTGCCAGCAGCGGCCCCGGGACAGGGGCAAGTGGCGGGGAGCTGTTTTTT.